The 12 T cell receptor beta chains below all came from one sample that was sequenced in a study of vaccination and CD4 T cells after COVID-19. Their recognized antigens are unknown. The Oncomine TCR Beta short-read assay was applied to DNA of cultured CD4+ T cells. TCRdb reprocessed the PCR reads via MiXCR and lists one record per CDR3 protein. The sample yields 3,000 to 4,500 distinct CDR3 sequences, about a third seen once. Treatment reported: approximately nine-day PBMC culture with coronavirus spike peptide pools or control peptides (ViraFEST assay). Sequenced: CD4+ T cells from blood, cultured in vitro. The receptors here all came from a human donor who had recovered from COVID-19.

Only a few counts were recorded for this clonotype. The rearrangement links TRBV7-9 to TRBJ1-2; D uncertain. Germline values: CDR1 SEHNR, CDR2 FQNEAQ (reference sequence). The CDR3 is made up of 13 amino acids. Trimming shortened V by 7 bases and J by 0 bases, and 9 bases separated the two germline ends. The CDR3 sequence is CASTDTTNYGYTF. Here the CDR3 DNA reads TGTGCCAGCACCGATACAACTAACTATGGCTACACCTTC.

By sample share, this clonotype is medium-sized. The rearrangement links TRBV12-3 or TRBV12-4 to TRBJ1-6; D gene unclear. This CDR3 has 14 amino acids. V lost 4 bases and J lost 6, with 10 bases in between. The CDR3: CASSSSGSNSPLHF. The CDR3 nucleotides are TGTGCCAGCAGTTCATCGGGGTCTAATTCACCCCTCCACTTT.

With respect to this clonotype: This may be a read error, as it is one base from a much larger clone. The chain combines TRBV5-4 with TRBJ1-2, with D uncertain. CDR1 is SGHNT, CDR2 YYREEE, per germline (reference sequence). The CDR3 is 15 residues long. Trimming pared 0 bases from V and 3 bases from J, leaving 12 bases between. CDR3 loop: CASSLAIRADYGYTF. The CDR3 nucleotides read TGTGCCAGCAGCTTGGCGATCCGAGCTGACTATGGCTACACCTTC.

This sequence joins TRBV30 and TRBJ2-4; the D gene is possibly TRBD1 (6 bases). This CDR3 region has 15 residues. Trimming pared 3 bases from V and 1 base from J, leaving 13 bases between. CDR1 and CDR2 from the germline V gene are GTSNPN and SVGIG (reference sequence). In DNA, the CDR3 is TGTGCCTGGAGAGTACAGGGTCCGGCCAAAAACATTCAGTACTTC. Translating it yields CAWRVQGPAKNIQYF. Full variable domain (missing parts from reference TRBV30 and TRBJ2-4): SQTIHQWPATLVQPVGSPLSLECTVEGTSNPNLYWYRQAAGRGLQLLFYSVGIGQISSEVPQNLSASRPQDRQFILSSKKLLLSDSGFYLCAWRVQGPAKNIQYFGAGTRLSVL.

The chain is built from TRBV7-9 and TRBJ2-5; unclear D gene. In germline, CDR1 is SEHNR, CDR2 FQNEAQ (reference sequence). With 2 bases removed from V and 5 bases from J, the gap between germline ends came to 3 bases. This CDR3 is built from 11 residues. Here the CDR3 reads CASSLMETQYF. The CDR3 nucleotides are TGTGCCAGCAGCTTAATGGAGACCCAGTACTTC.

The chain recombines TRBV18 with TRBJ2-3, with 14 bases that match TRBD2. V dropped 4 bases and J dropped 0; count of bases not matched to a gene: 3. The germline CDR1 and CDR2 sequences are KGHSH and LQKENI. This CDR3 is 17 amino acids long. The CDR3 loop is CASSQGTSGGSTDTQYF. The CDR3 DNA reads as TGTGCCAGCTCACAAGGGACTAGCGGGGGCAGCACAGATACGCAGTATTTT.

This clonotype has a handful of counts. J is TRBJ2-7 and V is TRBV19; D is uncertain. The V end lost 3 bases, the J end lost 2 bases, and 14 bases lay between the germline ends. This CDR3 contains 15 residues. CDR1 and CDR2 (germline): LNHDA, SQIVND (reference sequence). DNA of the CDR3: TGTGCCAGTAGTATCGGTCGCCGGCAGACCTACGAGCAGTACTTC. It is translated as CASSIGRRQTYEQYF.

This clonotype appeared a few times. V is TRBV4-2 and J is TRBJ1-4; possible D gene TRBD1, 5 bases. Germline loops: CDR1 LGHNA, CDR2 YNFKEQ. The ends were cut back, 4 bases at V and 6 bases at J, with 18 bases in the middle. The CDR3 is 16 residues long. The CDR3 spells CASSLPLGGNDEKLFF. As DNA, the CDR3 is TGTGCCAGCAGCCTCCCCCTTGGGGGTAATGATGAAAAACTGTTTTTT.

V usage is TRBV30 and J usage is TRBJ1-5; D remains unclear. The V end was cut by 2 bases, the J end by 1 base, with 9 bases between. There are 14 residues in the CDR3. Germline CDR1 and CDR2: GTSNPN and SVGIG (reference sequence). DNA of the CDR3: TGTGCCTGGAGTATCGGTGAAAGCAATCAGCCCCAGCATTTT. Translation: CAWSIGESNQPQHF.

The rearrangement uses TRBV4-1 and TRBJ1-4; 12 bases map to TRBD1. The V segment lost 0 bases and the J segment 7 bases; nucleotides outside the gene matches: 12. The CDR3 contains 19 residues. The V gene's germline CDR1 is MGHRA and CDR2 YSYEKL. The CDR3: CASSQDLGTGGIVGEKLFF. The DNA for the CDR3 is TGCGCCAGCAGCCAAGATCTTGGGACAGGGGGCATTGTGGGTGAAAAACTGTTTTTT.

J is TRBJ2-7 and V is TRBV5-1; perhaps TRBD2 as D (6 bases). V lost 4 bases and J 3 bases, leaving 20 bases between the germline ends. This CDR3 has 16 residues. Germline CDR1 and CDR2: SGHRS and YFSETQ. The CDR3, as DNA: TGCGCCAGCAGCCTCGGAGGGGCGGGGCCCCTCTACGAGCAGTACTTC. This sequence encodes CASSLGGAGPLYEQYF.

This clonotype was counted between two and nine times. The chain joins TRBV20-1 to TRBJ2-3, with D possibly matching TRBD2 (7 bases). This CDR3 is built from 13 residues. Germline CDR1 is DFQATT and CDR2 is SNEGSKA (reference sequence). Trimming shortened V by 4 bases and J by 4 bases, and 12 bases separated the two germline ends. The CDR3 coding sequence is TGCAGTGCTACACGGGGGGCCCCAGATACGCAGTATTTT. Protein product: CSATRGAPDTQYF.